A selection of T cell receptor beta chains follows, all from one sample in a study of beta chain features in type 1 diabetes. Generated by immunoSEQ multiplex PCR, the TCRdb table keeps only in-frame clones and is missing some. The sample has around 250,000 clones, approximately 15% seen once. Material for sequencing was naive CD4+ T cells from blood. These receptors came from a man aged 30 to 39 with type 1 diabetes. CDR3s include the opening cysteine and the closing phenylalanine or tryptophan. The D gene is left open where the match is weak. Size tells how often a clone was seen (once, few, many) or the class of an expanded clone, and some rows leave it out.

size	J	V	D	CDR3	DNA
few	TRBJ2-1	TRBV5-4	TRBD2	CASTLGLAASEQFF	TGTGCCAGCACCCTTGGCCTAGCGGCTTCTGAGCAGTTCTTC
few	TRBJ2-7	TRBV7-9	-	CASSLEAGSAYEQYF	TGTGCCAGCAGCTTAGAGGCGGGATCGGCCTACGAGCAGTACTTC
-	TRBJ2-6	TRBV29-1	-	CSASGVAGANVLTF	TGCAGCGCATCAGGGGTTGCTGGGGCCAACGTCCTGACTTTC
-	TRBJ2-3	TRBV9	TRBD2	CASSVHGGGSFPQYF	TGTGCCAGCAGCGTACACGGTGGCGGGAGCTTCCCGCAGTATTTT
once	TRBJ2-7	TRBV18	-	CASSPAGEGVRYEQYF	TGTGCCAGCTCACCGGCAGGGGAGGGTGTACGATACGAGCAGTACTTC
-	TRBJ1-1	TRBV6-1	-	CASTLNTEAFF	TGTGCCAGCACCCTAAACACTGAAGCTTTCTTT
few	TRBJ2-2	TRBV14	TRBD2	CASRLAANTGELFF	TGTGCCAGCAGACTAGCGGCGAACACCGGGGAGCTGTTTTTT
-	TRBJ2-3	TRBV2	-	CAGGPHTDTQYF	TGTGCCGGTGGGCCCCACACAGATACGCAGTATTTT
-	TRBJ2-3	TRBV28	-	CASSLVDTDTQYF	TGTGCCAGCAGTTTAGTAGACACAGATACGCAGTATTTT
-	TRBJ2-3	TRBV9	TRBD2	CASSVLALAGPSTDTQYF	TGTGCCAGCAGCGTACTGGCGCTAGCGGGGCCGTCCACAGATACGCAGTATTTT
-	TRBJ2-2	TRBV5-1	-	CASSLDGTGELFF	TGCGCCAGCAGCTTGGACGGGACCGGGGAGCTGTTTTTT
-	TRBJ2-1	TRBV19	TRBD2	CASTSRASGSLGVQFF	TGTGCCAGTACGTCGAGGGCTAGCGGGAGTTTAGGGGTGCAGTTCTTC
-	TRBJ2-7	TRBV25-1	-	CASSKISTGRYYEQYF	TGTGCCAGCAGTAAAATATCGACAGGCCGGTACTACGAGCAGTACTTC
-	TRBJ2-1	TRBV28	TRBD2	CASRDLAGEGNNEQFF	TGTGCCAGCAGAGATTTAGCGGGAGAAGGGAACAATGAGCAGTTCTTC
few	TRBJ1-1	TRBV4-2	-	CASSPPRSYTEAFF	TGTGCCAGCAGCCCTCCACGGAGTTACACTGAAGCTTTCTTT
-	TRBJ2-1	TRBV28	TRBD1	CASSPGQGSFGQFF	TGTGCCAGCAGCCCGGGACAGGGTTCATTTGGTCAGTTCTTC
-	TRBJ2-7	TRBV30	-	CAWSQNHEQYF	TGTGCCTGGAGCCAGAACCACGAGCAGTACTTC
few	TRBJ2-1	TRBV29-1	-	CSGQGSDSLYNEQFF	TGCAGCGGGCAGGGGTCGGACAGCCTCTACAATGAGCAGTTCTTC
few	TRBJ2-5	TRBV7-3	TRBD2	CASSLTSAQETQYF	TGTGCCAGCAGTTTGACTAGCGCCCAAGAGACCCAGTACTTC
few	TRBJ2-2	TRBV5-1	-	CASSLQELNTGELFF	TGCGCCAGCAGCTTACAGGAACTGAACACCGGGGAGCTGTTTTTT
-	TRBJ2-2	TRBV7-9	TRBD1	CASSGQGGVTGELFF	TGTGCCAGCAGCGGACAGGGGGGAGTTACGGGGGAGCTGTTTTTT
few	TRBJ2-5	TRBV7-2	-	CASSFTGQETQYF	TGTGCCAGCAGCTTCACAGGGCAAGAGACCCAGTACTTC
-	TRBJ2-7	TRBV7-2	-	CASSLGRGSYEQYF	TGTGCCAGCAGCTTAGGCCGGGGCTCCTACGAGCAGTACTTC
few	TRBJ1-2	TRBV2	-	CASAAWGEGYTF	TGTGCCAGCGCAGCGTGGGGGGAAGGCTACACCTTC
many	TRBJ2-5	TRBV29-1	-	CSVDPRETQYF	TGCAGCGTTGACCCGCGGGAGACCCAGTACTTC